The 30 T cell receptor beta chains below come from one sample, sequenced in a study of ipilimumab plus nivolumab after autologous stem cell transplantation. Profiled with immunoSEQ multiplex PCR; TCRdb holds only in-frame clones, not every one. The data show fewer than 15,000 clones, about 70% seen once. The specimen was PBMCs, collected in a trial of ipilimumab plus nivolumab as post-transplant consolidation. The receptors stem from a male donor with multiple myeloma.

This clone was found a few times. V usage is TRBV2 and J usage is TRBJ1-6; 9 positions match TRBD1. The CDR3 sequence is 13 residues long. Germline loops: CDR1 SNHLY, CDR2 FYNNEI. Trimming removed 10 bases from V and 7 bases from J; junction bases left unmatched: 5. The CDR3 spells CATTGGINSPLHF. CDR3 sequence (DNA): TGTGCCACCACAGGGGGCATCAATTCACCCCTCCACTTT. The variable domain in full, with the rest retrieved from reference TRBV2 and TRBJ1-6, is EPEVTQTPSHQVTQMGQEVILRCVPISNHLYFYWYRQILGQKVEFLVSFYNNEISEKSEIFDDQFSVERPDGSNFTLKIRSTKLEDSAMYFCATTGGINSPLHFGNGTRLTVT.

The V gene is TRBV30, the J gene TRBJ2-7; D tentatively fits TRBD1 or TRBD2 (5 bases each). This CDR3 comprises 13 residues. Looked up from germline, CDR1 is GTSNPN and CDR2 is SVGIG (reference sequence). This CDR3 is CAGRDGGSYEQYF. For the CDR3, the DNA is TGTGCGGGCCGGGACGGCGGATCCTACGAGCAGTACTTC.

V gene TRBV30 combines with J gene TRBJ1-2, with TRBD1 as a possible D gene (6 bases). The germline V and J ends were trimmed by 2 bases and 8 bases, with 9 bases remaining between them. The CDR3 totals 11 residues. Germline V gene lookup returns CDR1 GTSNPN and CDR2 SVGIG (reference sequence). CDR3 nucleotides: TGTGCCTGGAGTTTCAGGGGAGGCTACACCTTC. Amino acids: CAWSFRGGYTF.

The chain joins TRBV18 to TRBJ2-5, with 9 bases aligning to TRBD1. V lost 6 bases and J lost 9; bases outside the gene matches: 11. The CDR3 is 14 residues long. Germline CDR1 reads KGHSH; CDR2 reads LQKENI. CDR3 protein: CASSPSRQGEAQYF. The CDR3 DNA reads TGTGCCAGCTCTCCGAGTAGACAGGGGGAGGCCCAGTACTTC.

The rearrangement joins TRBV21-1 to TRBJ2-2. TRBV21-1 is marked as a pseudogene. The CDR3 covers 13 residues. The CDR3 loop is CAARDANTGELFF. The CDR3 nucleotides read TGTGCCGCCCGTGACGCGAACACCGGGGAGCTGTTTTTT.

V and J are TRBV6-6 and TRBJ2-3; 10 bases map to TRBD2. The CDR3 runs to 15 residues. Germline V gene sequence: CDR1 MNHNY, CDR2 SVGAGI (reference sequence). Trimming cost V 3 bases and J 6 bases; bases outside gene matches: 6. In nucleotides, the CDR3 is TGTGCCAGCAGTTATGGAGCGGGGGGGTTGGATACGCAGTATTTT. The encoded protein is CASSYGAGGLDTQYF.

The gene calls are TRBV11-2 and TRBJ2-1, with 16 positions matching TRBD2. Per the germline V gene, CDR1 is SGHAT and CDR2 is FQNNGV. The CDR3 loop spans 15 amino acids. Unmatched junction bases numbered 3, after V lost 4 bases and J lost 9 bases. In DNA, the CDR3 is TGTGCCAGCAGCTGGGGACTAGCGGGGGGGGCTGAGCAGTTCTTC. Translating it yields CASSWGLAGGAEQFF.

This chain joins TRBV29-1 and TRBJ1-2, with 8 bases identical to TRBD1. The V gene's germline CDR1 is SQVTM and CDR2 ANQGSEA. The CDR3 has 13 amino acids. The V gene end was trimmed by 4 bases and the J gene end by 5 bases; junction bases not matched to a gene: 6. The CDR3 DNA sequence: TGCAGCGTTGTCCAGGGGGCTAGTTATGGCTACACCTTC. Its translation is CSVVQGASYGYTF.

The rearrangement uses TRBV7-9 and TRBJ2-5; a weak D match, TRBD2 (5 bases). Germline V gene lookup returns CDR1 SEHNR and CDR2 FQNEAQ (reference sequence). With 5 bases removed from V and 4 bases from J, the gap between germline ends came to 17 bases. The CDR3 covers 15 residues. CDR3 sequence reads: CASSPGLAGGETQYF. DNA for the CDR3: TGTGCCAGCAGCCCGGGTTTGGCGGGTGGAGAGACCCAGTACTTC.

The V gene is TRBV7-9, the J gene TRBJ1-3, with 7 bases lining up with TRBD1. V was pared by 5 bases and J by 0 bases, with 4 bases of the junction left unmatched. Looked up from germline, CDR1 is SEHNR and CDR2 is FQNEAQ (reference sequence). The CDR3 covers 15 residues. CDR3 in amino acids: CASSRDSYSGNTIYF. In DNA form, the CDR3 reads TGTGCCAGCAGCAGGGACAGTTACTCTGGAAACACCATATATTTT.

The chain combines TRBV11-3 with TRBJ2-3, with TRBD2 matching 11 bases. V shed 1 base, J shed 11 bases, and the junction held 2 bases outside the gene matches. The CDR3 runs to 13 residues. Germline CDR1 reads SGHNT; CDR2 reads YENEEA. As DNA, the CDR3 is TGTGCCAGCAGCTTAGTAGCGGGGGGGCAGCAGTATTTT. It encodes CASSLVAGGQQYF.

The chain recombines TRBV7-9 with TRBJ2-5; 11 nucleotides align to TRBD2. With 4 bases clipped from V and 4 bases from J, the junction kept 2 bases outside the gene matches. CDR1 SEHNR and CDR2 FQNEAQ come from the germline V gene (reference sequence). The CDR3 runs 14 residues. The DNA for the CDR3 is TGTGCCAGCAGCTCACTAGCGGGGGCAGAGACCCAGTACTTC. Encoded protein: CASSSLAGAETQYF.

A few counts support this clone. The genes are TRBV5-1 and TRBJ2-2; no clear D. Germline CDR1 and CDR2: SGHRS and YFSETQ. This CDR3 spans 15 amino acids. The V end lost 0 bases, the J end lost 4 bases, and 10 bases lay between the germline ends. Here the CDR3 reads CASSLADVGTGELFF. Here the CDR3 DNA reads TGCGCCAGCAGCTTGGCCGACGTCGGCACCGGGGAGCTGTTTTTT.

V and J are TRBV30 and TRBJ2-3; D gene unclear. The CDR3 is made up of 12 amino acids. Per germline, CDR1 GTSNPN and CDR2 SVGIG (reference sequence). Between the trimmed V and J ends, which lost 0 bases and 11 bases, there was a span of 12 bases. In DNA, the CDR3 is TGTGCCTGGAGTGTACAAGTGGTGAAGCAGTATTTT. Protein product: CAWSVQVVKQYF.

On this clone itself: The junction departs from germline at one end; a sequencing error may be responsible. This rearrangement joins TRBV5-3 to TRBJ1-2; D is ambiguous. TRBV5-3 is annotated as an ORF whose role is uncertain. The CDR3 has 13 residues. CDR3 DNA: TGTGCCAGCAGCTTCGCAGACGATTATGGCTACACCTTC. The encoded protein is CASSFADDYGYTF.

This chain connects TRBV7-9 to TRBJ1-1; D is unclear. There are 14 residues in the CDR3. CDR1 and CDR2 (germline): SEHNR, FQNEAQ (reference sequence). Between the trimmed V and J ends, which lost 7 bases and 0 bases, there was a span of 12 bases. The CDR3 loop is CASTRTTMNTEAFF. The CDR3 nucleotides read TGTGCCAGCACCCGTACGACAATGAACACTGAAGCTTTCTTT.

This clone was seen a few times. The chain recombines TRBV5-1 with TRBJ1-1, with no clear D. The CDR3 has 14 amino acids. V was pared by 2 bases and J by 0 bases, with 8 bases between. Germline V gives CDR1 SGHRS, CDR2 YFSETQ. Here the CDR3 reads CASSLDVLNTEAFF. The CDR3, as DNA: TGCGCCAGCAGCTTAGATGTTCTGAACACTGAAGCTTTCTTT.

The rearrangement joins TRBV15 to TRBJ2-7; D is perhaps TRBD1 or TRBD2 (5 bases each). Germline-derived CDR1 and CDR2 are LNHNV and YYDKDF (reference sequence). This CDR3 is 14 amino acids long. With 1 base removed from V and 6 bases from J, the gap between germline ends came to 13 bases. The CDR3 region is CATSRVGVTGEQYF. In DNA, the CDR3 is TGTGCCACCAGCAGAGTGGGGGTTACAGGCGAGCAGTACTTC.

This clone was recorded once. V and J are TRBV27 and TRBJ2-5, with 7 nucleotides matching TRBD1. There are 14 residues in the CDR3. The germline V gene encodes CDR1 MNHEY and CDR2 SMNVEV (reference sequence). Trimming at V came to 5 bases and at J to 2 bases, leaving 5 bases not matched to a gene. The CDR3 spells CASSPGTEQETQYF. CDR3 bases: TGTGCCAGCAGTCCCGGGACAGAACAAGAGACCCAGTACTTC.

The V gene is TRBV29-1, the J gene TRBJ1-2, with D uncertain. The length of the CDR3 is 14 residues. Germline CDR1 reads SQVTM; CDR2 reads ANQGSEA. V was cut by 5 bases and J by 2 bases, with 15 bases left in between. CDR3 sequence (DNA): TGCAGCGTTCCCGTCCCGAACTTAAACTATGGCTACACCTTC. This encodes CSVPVPNLNYGYTF.

This chain joins TRBV19 and TRBJ1-5; weak D call: TRBD1 (5 bases). Trimming pared 1 base from V and 2 bases from J, leaving 15 bases between. CDR1 is LNHDA and CDR2 is SQIVND in the germline V gene (reference sequence). The length of the CDR3 is 17 residues. This CDR3 reads CASSIGGGRVGNQPQHF. The CDR3 region has the DNA TGTGCCAGTAGTATAGGGGGCGGAAGGGTGGGCAATCAGCCCCAGCATTTT.

This clone appeared a single time. The V and J genes are TRBV10-3 and TRBJ1-5, with unresolved D. CDR1 is ENHRY and CDR2 is SYGVKD in the germline V gene. There are 14 residues in the CDR3. Trimming removed 6 bases from V and 10 bases from J, with 19 bases in between. The CDR3 sequence is CAISPDRYNLPQHF. In DNA form, the CDR3 reads TGTGCCATCAGCCCCGACCGCTACAATCTACCCCAGCATTTT.

The chain couples TRBV7-3 to TRBJ2-2, with unresolved D. The V end lost 3 bases, the J end lost 0 bases, and 11 bases lay between the germline ends. The CDR3 runs to 16 residues. CDR1 and CDR2 from the germline V gene are SGHTA and FQGTGA. DNA of the CDR3: TGTGCCAGCAGCTTCGGTTTCAAACCGAACACCGGGGAGCTGTTTTTT. Protein sequence: CASSFGFKPNTGELFF.

This clone showed up just once. The genes are TRBV6-9 and TRBJ2-7, with 7 nucleotides matching TRBD1. Germline CDR1 MNHGY, CDR2 SVAAGI. The CDR3 runs 13 residues. With 3 bases clipped from V and 4 bases from J, the junction kept 3 bases outside the gene matches. The chain's CDR3 is CASSYDRAYEQYF. In DNA, the CDR3 is TGTGCCAGCAGTTACGACAGGGCGTACGAGCAGTACTTC.

The chain employs TRBV4-1 and TRBJ2-1, with 8 positions matching TRBD1. CDR1 MGHRA and CDR2 YSYEKL come from the germline V gene. V trimming: 4 bases; J trimming: 9 bases; junction bases outside the gene matches: 8. This CDR3 region has 14 residues. The CDR3 region is CASSPRQGSGEQFF. The CDR3 coding sequence is TGCGCCAGCAGCCCCCGACAGGGGTCCGGTGAGCAGTTCTTC.

The CDR3 protein is CASSPLTGGSNTGELFF. The DNA for the CDR3 is TGTGCCAGCTCGCCCCTTACAGGGGGCTCGAACACCGGGGAGCTGTTTTTT. The chain combines TRBV18 with TRBJ2-2; TRBD1 agrees at 9 bases. This CDR3 spans 17 amino acids. V was clipped by 6 bases and J by 0 bases; unmatched bases: 8. Germline V gives CDR1 KGHSH, CDR2 LQKENI. Combining the CDR3 with reference TRBV18 and TRBJ2-2 gives the whole variable domain NAGVMQNPRHLVRRRGQEARLRCSPMKGHSHVYWYRQLPEEGLKFMVYLQKENIIDESGMPKERFSAEFPKEGPSILRIQQVVRGDSAAYFCASSPLTGGSNTGELFFGEGSRLTVL.

V usage is TRBV10-1 and J usage is TRBJ2-5, with 7 bases lining up with TRBD1. There are 15 residues in the CDR3. V lost 3 bases to trimming and J lost 4 bases; unmatched junction nucleotides: 8. From germline, CDR1 is WNHNN and CDR2 SYGVQD (reference sequence). The CDR3 DNA reads TGCGCCAGCAGTGAAGTGAGAGACAGGGCAGAGACCCAGTACTTC. It codes for CASSEVRDRAETQYF.

The rearrangement links TRBV7-9 to TRBJ2-3; D possibly corresponds to TRBD1 (6 bases). The CDR3 runs 15 residues. The germline gives CDR1 SEHNR, CDR2 FQNEAQ (reference sequence). The V and J ends lost 5 bases and 2 bases respectively, with 14 bases between them. The CDR3 DNA is TGTGCCAGCAGCCGGACAGCGTCCTTCACAGATACGCAGTATTTT. As protein: CASSRTASFTDTQYF.

The chain links TRBV2 to TRBJ1-1; D is undetermined. Germline V gene sequence: CDR1 SNHLY, CDR2 FYNNEI. There are 12 residues in the CDR3. V gave up 6 bases and J gave up 9 bases, with 14 bases separating them. The CDR3: CASRPSGQQAFF. CDR3 in DNA: TGTGCCAGCAGGCCTTCGGGTCAGCAAGCTTTCTTT.

V gene TRBV5-5 combines with J gene TRBJ1-1; D gene unclear. With 3 bases removed from V and 5 bases from J, the gap between germline ends came to 8 bases. Germline CDR1 reads SGHKS; CDR2 reads YYEKEE (reference sequence). CDR3 length equals 12 residues. The CDR3 is CASSSGQTEAFF. DNA for the CDR3: TGTGCCAGCAGCTCTGGGCAAACTGAAGCTTTCTTT.